The clone carrying this TCR beta chain was detected a few times. Its antigen is currently unknown. This sample stems from a study of early T cells in non-severe SARS-CoV-2 infection. A single record per CDR3 protein comes from TCRdb applying MiXCR to the 5' RACE reads. The sample lists under 140,000 distinct CDR3 sequences; about 12% were seen once. Findings and limits, study-wide: VDJdb-based matching was biased toward anti-spike CD8 responses and missed private and CD4 specificities.

The CDR3 is 14 amino acids. The germline V gene encodes CDR1 KGHSH and CDR2 LQKENI. Trimming took off 3 bases at V and 3 bases at J, with 11 bases between the two ends. The specimen comprised whole blood, sampled at baseline. This TCR was sampled from an adult who was a healthcare worker with PCR-confirmed SARS-CoV-2 infection or an uninfected control (not recorded which). The chain employs TRBV18 and TRBJ1-1; TRBD1 might be the D (5 bases). The CDR3 loop reads CASSPQGLDTEAFF. For the CDR3, the DNA is TGTGCCAGCTCACCCCAGGGCTTGGACACTGAAGCTTTCTTT.